The T cell receptor beta chain described here comes from a study of radiotherapy plus CTLA-4 blockade in lung cancer. For the study at large: Among patients, 15% to 20% showed objective responses, and 31% had disease control. Study conclusions and caveats: Radiotherapy plus ipilimumab was followed by expansion in blood of tumor-derived TCR clones.

Sequencing was performed with immunoSEQ multiplex PCR; in TCRdb, only in-frame clones are kept and a portion is missing. The repertoire holds approximately 77,000 clones, 78% seen once, with over 20% in the top ten. A note on this clone: Its target is not known.

Per germline, CDR1 SGHNT and CDR2 YYREEE (reference sequence). V dropped 6 bases and J dropped 2 bases, with 17 bases sitting between them. The CDR3 is 16 amino acids. Sequences were derived from peripheral blood, sampled from a patient treated with radiotherapy plus ipilimumab. The chain has TRBV5-4 and TRBJ2-2, with TRBD1 as a possible D gene (5 bases). This receptor was obtained from a human donor with non-small cell lung cancer whose response to radiotherapy plus ipilimumab could not be evaluated. Some clones in this sample may be carry-over from other donors' samples. CDR3 in amino acids: CASTKGPKVNTGELFF. For the CDR3, the DNA is TGTGCCAGCACCAAGGGGCCAAAAGTTAACACCGGGGAGCTGTTTTTT.